This T cell receptor (beta chain) was sequenced for a study of naive and memory T cell subsets. An equimolar mix of two oligonucleotides served as the beta constant-region primer for TRBC1 and TRBC2. Ligated cDNA was amplified by four rounds of PCR with nested alpha and beta constant-region primers and SP2. From the UMI-ligation and nested PCR reads, TCRdb called clonotypes with MiXCR, one entry per CDR3 protein. Here the sample spans just over 80,000 distinct CDR3 sequences, roughly 9.2% being singletons. Whole-study results and caveats: There was no ground truth to check naive and memory subset results. In CD4 and CD8 cells, diversity dropped from naive through EMRA.

Cells stained for CD3, CD4, CD8, CD45RA and CD27 were sorted into four subsets. This clonotype has more than one count but fewer than ten. Antigen: not known. CDR3 length: 13 amino acids. V trimming: 6 bases; J trimming: 5 bases; junction bases outside the gene matches: 4. Per germline, CDR1 MNHNS and CDR2 SASEGT. This receptor was taken from a human donor in good health. The V and J genes are TRBV6-1 and TRBJ2-1; 7 bases fit TRBD2. Sequenced: naive CD8+ T cells from blood. CDR3 sequence (DNA): TGTGCCAGCAGGGGGGAGGGGAACAATGAGCAGTTCTTC. Translating it yields CASRGEGNNEQFF.